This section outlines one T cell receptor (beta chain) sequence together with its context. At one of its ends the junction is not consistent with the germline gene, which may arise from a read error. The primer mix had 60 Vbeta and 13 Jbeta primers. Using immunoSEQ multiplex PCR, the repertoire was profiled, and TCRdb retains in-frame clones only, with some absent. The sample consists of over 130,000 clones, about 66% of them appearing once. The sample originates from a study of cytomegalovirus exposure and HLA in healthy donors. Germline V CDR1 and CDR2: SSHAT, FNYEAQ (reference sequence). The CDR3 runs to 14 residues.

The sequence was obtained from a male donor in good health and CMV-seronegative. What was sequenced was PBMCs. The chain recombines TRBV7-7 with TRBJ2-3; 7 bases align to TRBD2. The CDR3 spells CASSMFGGTDTQYF. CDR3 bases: TGTGCTAGCAGCATGTTCGGGGGGACAGATACGCAGTATTTT.